This record concerns one T cell receptor (beta chain) sequence. The PCR had 60 Vbeta and 13 Jbeta primers. Only in-frame clones appear in the TCRdb table, and some are missing; sequencing was by immunoSEQ multiplex PCR. The profile shows around 160,000 clones, around 80% of them singletons. The record originates from a study of cytomegalovirus exposure and HLA in healthy donors. This TCR derives from a male donor in good health and CMV-seronegative. Sample: PBMCs.

CDR3 nucleotide sequence: TGCAGTGCCACAGAGACAGATACGCAGTATTTT. Its translation: CSATETDTQYF. The rearrangement links TRBV20-1 to TRBJ2-3, with D unresolved. The V end was cut by 6 bases, the J end by 3 bases, with 7 bases between. The germline CDR1 and CDR2 sequences are DFQATT and SNEGSKA (reference sequence). The CDR3 sequence is 11 residues long.